A selection of T cell receptor beta chains follows, all from one sample in a study of vaccination effects on CD4 cells after COVID-19. For these TCRs, the target antigens are not known. Measured with immunoSEQ multiplex PCR; TCRdb has only the in-frame clones, and not every one. Among about 24,000 clones, over 55% were seen once, and the ten largest hold around 12%. Sequenced here: CD4+ T cells from PBMCs cultured with HCoV-OC43 spike peptides, sampled before COVID-19 vaccination. The receptor source for this set is a human donor who received a COVID-19 vaccine. Each CDR3 is given with its conserved first and last residue. The D gene is left open where the match is weak. Only some rows state a clone size, as once, few, many or a class for expanded clones.

V gene: TRBV14
clone size: -
D gene: -
CDR3 length: 16
J gene: TRBJ1-2
CDR3 protein: CASSVQGGGVVSGYTF
CDR3 DNA: TGTGCCAGCAGCGTACAGGGAGGTGGTGTCGTGAGTGGCTACACCTTC

V gene: TRBV2
clone size: few
D gene: TRBD2
CDR3 length: 13
J gene: TRBJ2-7
CDR3 protein: CASSQGEGREQYF
CDR3 DNA: TGTGCCAGCAGTCAAGGGGAGGGGAGAGAGCAGTACTTC

V gene: TRBV18
clone size: once
D gene: -
CDR3 length: 13
J gene: TRBJ1-2
CDR3 protein: CASSPSEGSGYTF
CDR3 DNA: TGTGCCAGCTCACCCTCAGAGGGAAGTGGCTACACCTTC

V gene: TRBV5-6
clone size: few
D gene: -
CDR3 length: 15
J gene: TRBJ1-6
CDR3 protein: CASSLSSLRNSPLHF
CDR3 DNA: TGTGCCAGCAGCTTATCGTCTTTGCGGAATTCACCCCTCCACTTT

V gene: TRBV19
clone size: -
D gene: -
CDR3 length: 15
J gene: TRBJ2-1
CDR3 protein: CASRMGGATYNEQFF
CDR3 DNA: TGTGCCAGTAGAATGGGCGGGGCTACCTACAATGAGCAGTTCTTC

V gene: TRBV5-1
clone size: -
D gene: -
CDR3 length: 16
J gene: TRBJ2-2
CDR3 protein: CASSYDGRAVTGELFF
CDR3 DNA: TGCGCCAGCAGCTATGACGGGAGAGCGGTCACCGGGGAGCTGTTTTTT

V gene: TRBV5-1
clone size: once
D gene: TRBD2
CDR3 length: 15
J gene: TRBJ2-5
CDR3 protein: CASSLSSGQSSTQYF
CDR3 DNA: TGCGCCAGCAGTCTCTCTAGCGGGCAGAGTTCGACCCAGTACTTC

V gene: TRBV10-3
clone size: -
D gene: TRBD1
CDR3 length: 13
J gene: TRBJ1-1
CDR3 protein: CAIRDDRDTEAFF
CDR3 DNA: TGTGCCATCAGAGACGACAGGGACACTGAAGCTTTCTTT

V gene: TRBV5-1
clone size: -
D gene: -
CDR3 length: 13
J gene: TRBJ1-4
CDR3 protein: CASSRGHNEKLFF
CDR3 DNA: TGCGCCAGCAGTAGGGGCCATAATGAAAAACTGTTTTTT

V gene: TRBV10-2
clone size: -
D gene: -
CDR3 length: 13
J gene: TRBJ2-7
CDR3 protein: CASRGPSSYEQYF
CDR3 DNA: TGCGCCAGCAGGGGGCCTTCCTCCTACGAGCAGTACTTC

V gene: TRBV6-6
clone size: -
D gene: TRBD1
CDR3 length: 14
J gene: TRBJ2-5
CDR3 protein: CASSYGTAQETQYF
CDR3 DNA: TGTGCCAGCAGTTATGGGACAGCCCAAGAGACCCAGTACTTC

V gene: TRBV3-1/TRBV3-2
clone size: -
D gene: -
CDR3 length: 16
J gene: TRBJ1-2
CDR3 protein: CASSQDSIGHYYGYTF
CDR3 DNA: TGTGCCAGCAGCCAAGATAGTATAGGGCATTACTATGGCTACACCTTC

V gene: TRBV5-1
clone size: -
D gene: -
CDR3 length: 13
J gene: TRBJ1-6
CDR3 protein: CASSLKDESPLHF
CDR3 DNA: TGCGCCAGCAGCCTCAAGGATGAATCACCCCTCCACTTT

V gene: TRBV11-3
clone size: -
D gene: TRBD2
CDR3 length: 15
J gene: TRBJ2-2
CDR3 protein: CASSFGGRGSGELFF
CDR3 DNA: TGTGCCAGCAGCTTCGGGGGGAGAGGCTCCGGGGAGCTGTTTTTT

V gene: TRBV7-9
clone size: -
D gene: -
CDR3 length: 14
J gene: TRBJ1-3
CDR3 protein: CASRVESSGNTIYF
CDR3 DNA: TGTGCCAGCAGAGTGGAAAGCTCTGGAAACACCATATATTTT

V gene: TRBV27
clone size: once
D gene: -
CDR3 length: 15
J gene: TRBJ2-7
CDR3 protein: CASSSRGRGEYEQYF
CDR3 DNA: TGTGCCAGCAGTTCCCGGGGAAGGGGCGAGTACGAGCAGTACTTC

V gene: TRBV29-1
clone size: -
D gene: -
CDR3 length: 12
J gene: TRBJ2-6
CDR3 protein: CSVGDGANVLTF
CDR3 DNA: TGCAGCGTTGGGGATGGGGCCAACGTCCTGACTTTC

V gene: TRBV25-1
clone size: -
D gene: -
CDR3 length: 12
J gene: TRBJ2-2
CDR3 protein: CASSVPQGELFF
CDR3 DNA: TGTGCCAGCAGTGTCCCACAGGGGGAGCTGTTTTTT

V gene: TRBV5-1
clone size: -
D gene: -
CDR3 length: 16
J gene: TRBJ1-4
CDR3 protein: CASSLEGIRTNEKLFF
CDR3 DNA: TGCGCCAGCAGCTTGGAAGGGATCCGAACTAATGAAAAACTGTTTTTT

V gene: TRBV2
clone size: -
D gene: -
CDR3 length: 14
J gene: TRBJ2-5
CDR3 protein: CASSEDAIQETQYF
CDR3 DNA: TGTGCCAGCAGTGAAGATGCGATTCAAGAGACCCAGTACTTC

V gene: TRBV4-2
clone size: -
D gene: TRBD1
CDR3 length: 15
J gene: TRBJ2-5
CDR3 protein: CASSQDLGQPGTQYF
CDR3 DNA: TGTGCCAGCAGCCAAGATCTGGGACAGCCTGGGACCCAGTACTTC

V gene: TRBV29-1
clone size: -
D gene: TRBD1
CDR3 length: 11
J gene: TRBJ1-2
CDR3 protein: CSVGGQGGYTF
CDR3 DNA: TGCAGCGTAGGGGGACAGGGTGGCTACACCTTC

V gene: TRBV6-1
clone size: -
D gene: -
CDR3 length: 16
J gene: TRBJ2-3
CDR3 protein: CASSDTGATYTDTQYF
CDR3 DNA: TGTGCCAGCAGTGATACCGGAGCGACCTACACAGATACGCAGTATTTT

V gene: TRBV19
clone size: -
D gene: -
CDR3 length: 15
J gene: TRBJ2-2
CDR3 protein: CASSNRAPRDGELFF
CDR3 DNA: TGTGCCAGTTCGAACAGGGCTCCTCGGGACGGGGAGCTGTTTTTT

V gene: TRBV7-9
clone size: few
D gene: -
CDR3 length: 14
J gene: TRBJ1-5
CDR3 protein: CASSLEGGNQPQHF
CDR3 DNA: TGTGCCAGCAGCTTAGAGGGTGGCAATCAGCCCCAGCATTTT

V gene: TRBV5-1
clone size: -
D gene: -
CDR3 length: 15
J gene: TRBJ1-4
CDR3 protein: CASSLFPGADEKLFF
CDR3 DNA: TGCGCCAGCAGCTTGTTTCCCGGGGCCGATGAAAAACTGTTTTTT

V gene: TRBV11-3
clone size: -
D gene: TRBD1
CDR3 length: 14
J gene: TRBJ2-1
CDR3 protein: CASSPGTGRDEQFF
CDR3 DNA: TGTGCCAGCAGTCCCGGGACAGGGCGTGATGAGCAGTTCTTC

V gene: TRBV7-2
clone size: few
D gene: -
CDR3 length: 14
J gene: TRBJ2-7
CDR3 protein: CASSLDSGLNEQYF
CDR3 DNA: TGTGCCAGCAGCTTAGACTCGGGACTCAACGAGCAGTACTTC